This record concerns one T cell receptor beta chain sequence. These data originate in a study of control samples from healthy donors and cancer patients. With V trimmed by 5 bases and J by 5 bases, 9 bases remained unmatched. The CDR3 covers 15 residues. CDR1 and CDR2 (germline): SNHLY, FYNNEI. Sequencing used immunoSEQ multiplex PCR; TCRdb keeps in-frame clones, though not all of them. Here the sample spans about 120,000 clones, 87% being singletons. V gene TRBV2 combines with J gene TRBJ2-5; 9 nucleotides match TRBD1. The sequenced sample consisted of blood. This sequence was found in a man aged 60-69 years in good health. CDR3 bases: TGTGCCAGCAGTCCACAGGGGGCGCTTGGCGAGACCCAGTACTTC. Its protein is CASSPQGALGETQYF.